This TCR beta chain was captured in a study of blood T cell repertoires in COVID-19. Across the study: Acute and convalescent COVID-19 specimens originated in the United States, Italy and Spain.

As handled by the study authors: Scientists estimated how many nucleated cells there were by amplifying reference gene primers. Sequenced by immunoSEQ multiplex PCR; TCRdb stores in-frame clones only, minus some. That table is the source of V, J and clone size, and D and trimming were worked out from the DNA. The sample yields tens of thousands of clones, roughly nine tenths seen once. Sequencing used peripheral blood. The receptor was isolated from a man in his sixties with acute or convalescent COVID-19.

The CDR3 DNA reads as TGTGCCAGCAGCTTAGGGCGTGGGAAGCGGGGGGGCACCTTCTACAATGAGCAGTTCTTC. Protein product: CASSLGRGKRGGTFYNEQFF. The chain is built from TRBV11-3 and TRBJ2-1, with 10 bases matching TRBD2. V lost 1 base and J lost 3; bases outside the gene matches: 15. The CDR3 is 20 amino acids. Germline CDR1 and CDR2: SGHNT and YENEEA.